This T cell receptor (beta chain) comes out of a study of cytomegalovirus exposure and HLA in healthy donors. In the PCR, 60 Vbeta and 13 Jbeta primers were used. Generated by immunoSEQ multiplex PCR, the TCRdb table keeps only in-frame clones and is missing some. The sample lists about 140,000 clones, approximately 87% seen once, with 1.5% to 1.9% in the top ten. Overall study findings and caveats: The number of N-insertions in an Asian-associated ancestry cluster was reportedly below the roughly 620-donor mean in a later analysis.

This clone occurred a few times. What it binds is unknown. This CDR3 region has 11 residues. Germline loops: CDR1 SGHTA, CDR2 FQGNSA. J lost 13 bases, V lost 6 bases, and 3 bases had no gene match. The sample consisted of PBMCs. This chain joins TRBV7-2 and TRBJ1-6; 7 nucleotides match TRBD1. The receptor was isolated from a man aged 35 to 55 in good health and CMV-seronegative. The CDR3 coding sequence is TGTGCCAGCAGGAACAGGGGCCCCCTCCACTTT. Translating it yields CASRNRGPLHF.